Listed below are T cell receptor beta chains from one sample, sequenced in a study of T cell responses to AZD1222 COVID-19 vaccine. This table comes from immunoSEQ multiplex PCR, and its TCRdb copy is limited to in-frame clones, with some not included. The data show around 150,000 clones, about 91% seen once. Sequencing used peripheral blood, obtained on day 0 of MenACWY control vaccination. The receptor source for this set is an adult in good health. Each CDR3 is given with its conserved first and last residue. The D gene is left open where the match is weak.

>15|TRBV5-1|TRBJ1-1|NA
TGCGCCAGCAGCACCGGCGGACAGTCGAACACTGAAGCTTTCTTT
CASSTGGQSNTEAFF
>18|TRBV5-4|TRBJ2-6|TRBD1
TGTGCCAGCAGCCCCAAACCGGGACAGGGGAGCGGGGCCAACGTCCTGACTTTC
CASSPKPGQGSGANVLTF
>21|TRBV16|TRBJ2-1|TRBD2
TGTGCCAGCAGCCAATGGGCTGAACAGACTAGCGGGAGAAGAGGTAAAAATGAGCAGTTCTTC
CASSQWAEQTSGRRGKNEQFF
>15|TRBV7-3|TRBJ2-1|TRBD2
TGTGCCAGCAGCTTAAGGACTAGCGGGTACAATGAGCAGTTCTTC
CASSLRTSGYNEQFF
>14|TRBV27|TRBJ2-2|TRBD1
TGTGCCAGCAATGAAGACAGGGGGACCGGGGAGCTGTTTTTT
CASNEDRGTGELFF
>13|TRBV28|TRBJ2-3|TRBD2
TGTGCCGGATCCGAGACTAGCCCAGATACGCAGTATTTT
CAGSETSPDTQYF
>15|TRBV7-2|TRBJ2-2|NA
TGTGCCAGCAGCGAGGACAGTCCGGGAACCGGGGAGCTGTTTTTT
CASSEDSPGTGELFF
>14|TRBV29-1|TRBJ1-5|NA
TGCAGCGCCCGGTCTGGAGAAGGCAATCAGCCCCAGCATTTT
CSARSGEGNQPQHF
>19|TRBV6-2/TRBV6-3|TRBJ2-6|NA
TGTGCCAGCAGTTACGAGTTAGGACTCTCCCCCCCTGGGGCCAACGTCCTGACTTTC
CASSYELGLSPPGANVLTF
>15|TRBV19|TRBJ2-1|TRBD2
TGTGCCAGTAAAGGTCCGGGACTACCAAACAATGAGCAGTTCTTC
CASKGPGLPNNEQFF
>13|TRBV6-6|TRBJ1-5|NA
TGTGCCAGCAGTTACTCGGTCGGACAGCCCCAGCATTTT
CASSYSVGQPQHF
>13|TRBV9|TRBJ2-7|NA
TGTGCCAGCAGCGTAGATACAGGAGGCGAGCAGTACTTC
CASSVDTGGEQYF
>12|TRBV20-1|TRBJ2-7|NA
TGCAGTGCTAGTGGGGAACCCGGCGAGCAGTACTTC
CSASGEPGEQYF
>13|TRBV5-1|TRBJ1-1|NA
TGCGCCAGCAGCGAACAAGGGCAAACTGAAGCTTTCTTT
CASSEQGQTEAFF
>14|TRBV27|TRBJ2-1|TRBD1
TGTGCCAGCAGCCGCGACAGGGAGTACAATGAGCAGTTCTTC
CASSRDREYNEQFF
>14|TRBV3-1/TRBV3-2|TRBJ1-1|NA
TGTGCCAGCAGCCAAGAAGGAAGGAGTACCGAAGCTTTCTTT
CASSQEGRSTEAFF
>14|TRBV9|TRBJ1-1|NA
TGTGCCAGCAGCGGAGGACACATAAACACTGAAGCTTTCTTT
CASSGGHINTEAFF